This TCR beta chain derives from a study of blood T cell repertoires in COVID-19. Study-wide context: Donors in the United States, Italy and Spain gave samples during acute or convalescent COVID-19. In each case, the material was cDNA or gDNA derived from T cells, B-cell-depleted T cells, or PBMCs.

Study processing details: Estimation of nucleated cell counts was performed using reference gene primer amplification. The table came from immunoSEQ multiplex PCR; TCRdb's copy has only in-frame clones and leaves some out. Clone size and V and J calls were adopted from that table, with D and trimming inferred from the DNA. The data contain 100,000 or so clones, about 85% of them singletons. This CDR3 is 15 amino acids long. Germline CDR1 and CDR2: SGHRS and YFSETQ. J gave up 12 bases and V 4 bases, and 14 bases lay outside the gene matches. The chain links TRBV5-1 to TRBJ2-7; 12 positions agree with TRBD2. The sequenced sample consisted of peripheral blood. The TCR sequence derives from a human donor in a cohort sampled during active COVID-19. For the CDR3, the DNA is TGCGCCAGCAGCGATCCGACTAGCGGGAGTCCAGTTGCGTACTTC. Its translation is CASSDPTSGSPVAYF.